One T cell receptor (beta chain) is described in this entry. The data were obtained in a study of blood T cell repertoires in COVID-19. Produced via immunoSEQ multiplex PCR; TCRdb's table is partial and in-frame only. The data hold roughly 190,000 clones, with roughly 94% observed a single time. V gave up 5 bases and J gave up 2 bases, with 7 bases separating them. The CDR3 totals 12 residues. Per the germline V gene, CDR1 is LNHDA and CDR2 is SQIVND (reference sequence). The receptor was derived from a man aged 25 to 40 with COVID-19, enrolled during active disease. The sequenced material came from peripheral blood. The gene calls are TRBV19 and TRBJ2-7, with D maybe TRBD1 (5 bases). The CDR3 coding sequence is TGTGCCAGTAGTCAGGGCACCTACGAGCAGTACTTC. Its translation: CASSQGTYEQYF.